This note documents a single T cell receptor beta chain sequence. The antigen is unknown. This sample stems from a study of tumor-infiltrating lymphocytes in primary liver carcinoma. Study overall: There were roughly 3.5 to 8 million productive TCRbeta reads per sample, a yield similar across tissue types. Whole-study findings and limits: Owing to bulk unsorted samples, no comparison was made between CD4+ and CD8+ repertoires. Overlap between tumor regions exceeded overlap of tumor with adjacent tissue or blood.

Blood RNA came from unsorted whole blood; germline DNA was also extracted. Presurgery, approximately 4 milliliters of peripheral blood were collected. Priming with a constant-region primer yielded TCR beta cDNA from approximately 500 ng total RNA. Investigators got TCR beta libraries out of three nested multiplex PCR rounds, done with slightly modified ARM-PCR. TRBV1-TRBV30 forward and Cbeta reverse primers drove the first two roughly 10-cycle rounds. In TCRdb, the multiplex PCR reads were re-called with MiXCR into one record per CDR3 protein. The sample contains about 180,000 distinct CDR3 sequences, 50% to 75% of which appear only once. The germline V and J ends were trimmed by 9 bases and 0 bases, with 12 bases remaining between them. The CDR3 extends over 13 amino acids.

The clonotype was recovered from a man in his forties or fifties with primary liver carcinoma and hepatitis B virus infection. The V call is TRBV12-3 or TRBV12-4, the J call TRBJ2-7, with D possibly being TRBD1 or TRBD2 (5 bases each). The sequenced sample consisted of peripheral blood. In nucleotides, the CDR3 is TGTGCCAGGGGACCAGCAGACTCCTACGAGCAGTACTTC. This gives the protein CARGPADSYEQYF.